This entry lists 16 T cell receptor beta chains sequenced from one sample in a study of T cell repertoires in cytomegalovirus infection. TCRdb re-analysed the reads in MiXCR, keeping a single row per CDR3 protein. The table shows roughly 110,000 distinct CDR3 sequences, with 30% occurring only once. No cognate antigen is known for these TCRs. Material: CD8+ T cells from cultured PBMCs, obtained from culture after CMV antigen stimulation. The receptors derive from a human donor in good health (CMV status not recorded). Some clones in this sample may be carry-over from other donors' samples.

This sequence joins TRBV27 and TRBJ1-1; D call uncertain. The germline V and J ends were trimmed by 2 bases and 1 base, with 11 bases remaining between them. The germline CDR1 and CDR2 sequences are MNHEY and SMNVEV (reference sequence). CDR3 length: 15 residues. The CDR3 is CASSLGRGANTEAFF. DNA of the CDR3: TGTGCCAGCAGTTTAGGGCGGGGAGCGAACACTGAAGCTTTCTTT.

This clonotype appeared a few times. The V gene is TRBV7-6, the J gene TRBJ2-7; D not resolved. V lost 0 bases, J lost 4 bases, and 4 bases lay in between. Germline values: CDR1 SGHVS, CDR2 FNYEAQ. The CDR3 covers 12 residues. The CDR3 loop is CASSLAEYEQYF. The DNA for the CDR3 is TGTGCCAGCAGCTTAGCAGAATACGAGCAGTACTTC.

This clonotype was picked up many times. The chain employs TRBV5-1 and TRBJ2-1; the match to TRBD1 covers 8 bases. The trim removed 0 bases at V and 5 bases at J, leaving 4 bases unmatched. Germline CDR1 and CDR2: SGHRS and YFSETQ. The CDR3 length is 15 residues. CDR3 protein: CASSLGTGRDNEQFF. CDR3 nucleotides: TGCGCCAGCAGCTTGGGGACAGGGCGGGACAATGAGCAGTTCTTC.

Ten or more counts support this clonotype. The chain has TRBV12-3 or TRBV12-4 and TRBJ1-1; 12 nucleotides agree with TRBD1. V lost 7 bases and J lost 4; bases outside the gene matches: 10. The CDR3 totals 16 residues. CDR3 loop: CASTLGQGAWSTEAFF. For the CDR3, the DNA is TGTGCCAGCACCCTGGGACAGGGGGCTTGGAGCACTGAAGCTTTCTTT.

The chain recombines TRBV28 with TRBJ2-7, with D possibly called TRBD1 or TRBD2 (6 bases each). The germline V gene has CDR1 MDHEN and CDR2 SYDVKM. There are 14 residues in the CDR3. V lost 2 bases and J lost 2, with 10 bases in between. Written as DNA, the CDR3 is TGTGCCAGCAGTTTAGGGGGGCATCCCTACGAGCAGTACTTC. Translated: CASSLGGHPYEQYF.

In this sample, this clonotype turned up a few times. This rearrangement joins TRBV6-1 to TRBJ1-3, with unresolved D. Trimming stripped 5 bases from V and 0 bases from J, with 11 bases between. This CDR3 comprises 15 residues. Germline assignment: CDR1 MNHNS and CDR2 SASEGT. CDR3 DNA sequence: TGTGCCAGCAGTAAGGACCCTTTCTCTGGAAACACCATATATTTT. Translation: CASSKDPFSGNTIYF.

The chain recombines TRBV5-4 with TRBJ2-7, with no clear D. The V end lost 4 bases, the J end lost 5 bases, and 7 bases lay between the germline ends. Germline V lookup: CDR1 SGHNT, CDR2 YYREEE (reference sequence). The CDR3 length is 11 residues. CDR3 nucleotide sequence: TGTGCCAGCAGCCGTGGGAACGAGCAGTACTTC. Translated, it gives CASSRGNEQYF.

This chain links TRBV20-1 with TRBJ2-1; 13 bases map to TRBD2. The germline gives CDR1 DFQATT, CDR2 SNEGSKA (reference sequence). Trimming removed 7 bases from V and 5 bases from J; junction bases left unmatched: 11. This CDR3 region has 16 residues. In DNA, the CDR3 is TGCAGTGTAAGCCCCGGGACTAGCGGGGATCACAATGAGCAGTTCTTC. Translated, it gives CSVSPGTSGDHNEQFF.

This clonotype occurred many times. The CDR3 protein is CASSYGDRGNTIYF. DNA of the CDR3: TGTGCCAGCAGTTATGGGGACAGGGGAAACACCATATATTTT. V and J are TRBV7-2 and TRBJ1-3; 8 nucleotides align to TRBD1. The V segment lost 6 bases and the J segment 4 bases; nucleotides outside the gene matches: 5. CDR1 and CDR2 from the germline V gene are SGHTA and FQGNSA. CDR3 length equals 14 residues.

The gene calls are TRBV29-1 and TRBJ1-1; D gene unclear. V lost 3 bases to trimming and J lost 8 bases, with 7 bases between them. The CDR3 is 10 residues long. Germline lookup yields CDR1 SQVTM and CDR2 ANQGSEA. In DNA form, the CDR3 reads TGCAGCGTTGAGTGGGGAGAAGCTTTCTTT. It codes for CSVEWGEAFF.

The V and J genes are TRBV6-6 and TRBJ1-5; TRBD1 matches at 7 bases. V lost 5 bases, J lost 7 bases, and 5 bases stayed unmatched. The CDR3 has 13 amino acids. Germline V lookup: CDR1 MNHNY, CDR2 SVGAGI (reference sequence). CDR3 loop: CASSKWTGQPQHF. CDR3 sequence (DNA): TGTGCCAGCAGTAAATGGACAGGCCAGCCCCAGCATTTT.

This clonotype occurred a few times. The chain links TRBV6-6 to TRBJ1-2; D remains ambiguous. The V gene's germline CDR1 is MNHNY and CDR2 SVGAGI (reference sequence). The CDR3 totals 17 residues. V was cut by 2 bases and J by 5 bases, with 21 bases left in between. CDR3 sequence: CASSYPPTPTVLYGYTF. CDR3 nucleotide sequence: TGTGCCAGCAGTTACCCCCCCACTCCCACGGTTTTGTATGGCTACACCTTC.

This clonotype has a count of ten or more. The chain recombines TRBV7-9 with TRBJ1-4, with 7 bases fitting TRBD1. CDR3 length: 15 amino acids. With V trimmed by 4 bases and J by 7 bases, 9 bases remained unmatched. Germline CDR1 is SEHNR and CDR2 is FQNEAQ (reference sequence). The CDR3 coding sequence is TGTGCCAGCAGCTCTGACGGGACAGTCTTTGAAAAACTGTTTTTT. Translated: CASSSDGTVFEKLFF.

At least ten counts were recorded for this clonotype. The J gene is TRBJ2-5, the V gene TRBV11-2; weak D call: TRBD2 (5 bases). This CDR3 comprises 21 residues. In germline, CDR1 is SGHAT, CDR2 FQNNGV. The germline V and J ends were trimmed by 1 base and 5 bases, with 32 bases remaining between them. CDR3 region: CASSLGRWVRSEEDDMETQYF. As DNA, the CDR3 is TGTGCCAGCAGCTTAGGTAGATGGGTCAGGAGTGAGGAGGATGACATGGAGACCCAGTACTTC.

The rearrangement links TRBV9 to TRBJ1-4; D perhaps matches TRBD1 (5 bases). Germline lookup yields CDR1 SGDLS and CDR2 YYNGEE. CDR3 length: 17 amino acids. Trimming cost V 3 bases and J 0 bases, with 15 bases left between them. The CDR3 spells CASSGSTGITTNEKLFF. CDR3 DNA: TGTGCCAGCAGCGGATCAACAGGAATAACAACTAATGAAAAACTGTTTTTT.

The DNA of the CDR3 is TGTGCCAGTAGTATACCGGGACCGGGCTACGAGCAGTACTTC. Translation: CASSIPGPGYEQYF. V usage is TRBV19 and J usage is TRBJ2-7; D is possibly TRBD1 or TRBD2 (5 bases each). The CDR3 spans 14 residues. V lost 2 bases, J lost 3 bases, and 11 bases lay in between. Germline values: CDR1 LNHDA, CDR2 SQIVND (reference sequence).